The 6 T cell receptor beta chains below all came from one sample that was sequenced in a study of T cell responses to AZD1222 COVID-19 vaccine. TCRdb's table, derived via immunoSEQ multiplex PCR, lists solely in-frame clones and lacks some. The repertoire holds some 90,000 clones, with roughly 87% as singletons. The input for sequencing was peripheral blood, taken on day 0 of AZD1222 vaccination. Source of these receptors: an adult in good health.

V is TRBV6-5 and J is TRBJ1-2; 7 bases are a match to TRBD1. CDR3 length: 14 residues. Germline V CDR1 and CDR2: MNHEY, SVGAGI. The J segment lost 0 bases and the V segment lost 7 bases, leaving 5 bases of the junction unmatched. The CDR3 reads CASKETGTNYGYTF. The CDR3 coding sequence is TGTGCCAGCAAGGAGACAGGGACTAACTATGGCTACACCTTC.

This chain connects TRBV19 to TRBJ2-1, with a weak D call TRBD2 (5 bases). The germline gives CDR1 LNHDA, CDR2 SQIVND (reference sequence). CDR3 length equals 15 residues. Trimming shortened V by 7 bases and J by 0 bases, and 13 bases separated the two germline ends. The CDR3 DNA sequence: TGTGCCAGTACGGGCGGGCCGATCTCCTACAATGAGCAGTTCTTC. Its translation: CASTGGPISYNEQFF.

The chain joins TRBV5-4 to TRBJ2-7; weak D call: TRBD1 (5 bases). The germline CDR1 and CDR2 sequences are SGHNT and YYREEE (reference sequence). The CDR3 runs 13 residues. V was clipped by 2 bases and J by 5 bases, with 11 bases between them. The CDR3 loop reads CASSFPGLNEQYF. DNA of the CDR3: TGTGCCAGCAGCTTCCCAGGGCTCAACGAGCAGTACTTC.

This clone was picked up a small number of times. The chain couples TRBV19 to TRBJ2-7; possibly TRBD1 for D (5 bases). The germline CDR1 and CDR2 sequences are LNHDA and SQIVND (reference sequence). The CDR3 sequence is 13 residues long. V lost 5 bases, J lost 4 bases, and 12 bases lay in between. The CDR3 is CASSGPGFYEQYF. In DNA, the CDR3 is TGTGCCAGTAGTGGGCCAGGGTTTTACGAGCAGTACTTC.

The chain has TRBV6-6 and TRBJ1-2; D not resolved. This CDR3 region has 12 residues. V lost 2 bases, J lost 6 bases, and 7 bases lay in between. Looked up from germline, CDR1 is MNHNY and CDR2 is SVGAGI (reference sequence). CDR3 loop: CASSYGSDGYTF. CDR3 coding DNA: TGTGCCAGCAGTTACGGCAGTGATGGCTACACCTTC.

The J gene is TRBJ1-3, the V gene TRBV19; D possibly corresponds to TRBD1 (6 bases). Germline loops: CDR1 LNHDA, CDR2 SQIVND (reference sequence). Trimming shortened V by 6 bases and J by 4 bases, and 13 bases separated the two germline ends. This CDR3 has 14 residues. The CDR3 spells CASRLGAPGNTIYF. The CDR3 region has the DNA TGTGCCAGTAGGCTGGGGGCTCCGGGAAACACCATATATTTT.